This T cell receptor beta chain was sequenced in a study of patients and donors after allogeneic stem cell transplantation. This clonotype was seen just once. V trimming: 0 bases; J trimming: 9 bases; junction bases outside the gene matches: 11. Germline V gives CDR1 SGHRS, CDR2 YFSETQ. The CDR3 contains 16 residues. A single record per CDR3 protein comes from TCRdb applying MiXCR to the RT-PCR reads. The sample lists over 350,000 distinct CDR3 sequences, under 20% occurring once. The sequencing sample was made of blood, either unsorted or a sorted T cell fraction (not recorded which). The receptor comes from a human donor who was either an allogeneic HSCT recipient or a stem cell or donor lymphocyte infusion donor (not recorded which). It is not recorded whose cells these are; they may come from a transplant donor. The rearrangement links TRBV5-1 to TRBJ2-1; TRBD2 matches 8 bases. The chain's CDR3 is CASSLAGTRPSGEQFF. As DNA, the CDR3 is TGCGCCAGCAGCTTGGCCGGGACTAGACCTAGCGGTGAGCAGTTCTTC.